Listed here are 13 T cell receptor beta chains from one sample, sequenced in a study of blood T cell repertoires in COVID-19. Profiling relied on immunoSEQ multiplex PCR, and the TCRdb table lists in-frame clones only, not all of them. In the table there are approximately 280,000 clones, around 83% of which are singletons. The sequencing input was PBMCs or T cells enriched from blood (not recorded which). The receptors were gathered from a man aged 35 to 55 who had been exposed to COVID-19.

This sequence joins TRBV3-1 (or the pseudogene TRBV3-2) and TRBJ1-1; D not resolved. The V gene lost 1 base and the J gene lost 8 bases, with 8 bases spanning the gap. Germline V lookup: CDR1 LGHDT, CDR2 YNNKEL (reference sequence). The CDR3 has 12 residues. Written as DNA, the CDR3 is TGTGCCAGCAGCCAAGTTCCAGTCGAAGCTTTCTTT. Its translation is CASSQVPVEAFF.

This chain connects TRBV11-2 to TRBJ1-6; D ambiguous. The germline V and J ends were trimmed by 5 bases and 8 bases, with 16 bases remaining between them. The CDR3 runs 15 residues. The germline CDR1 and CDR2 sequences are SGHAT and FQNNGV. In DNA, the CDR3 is TGTGCCAGCAGCCCCAACCTACCCCCGGATTCACCCCTCCACTTT. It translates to CASSPNLPPDSPLHF.

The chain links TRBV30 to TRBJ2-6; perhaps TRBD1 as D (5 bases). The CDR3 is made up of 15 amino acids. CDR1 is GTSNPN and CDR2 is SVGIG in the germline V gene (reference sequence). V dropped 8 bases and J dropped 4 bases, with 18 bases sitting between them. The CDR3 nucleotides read TGTGCCGGCCACAAACGGACAACCGGGGCCAACGTCCTGACTTTC. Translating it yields CAGHKRTTGANVLTF.

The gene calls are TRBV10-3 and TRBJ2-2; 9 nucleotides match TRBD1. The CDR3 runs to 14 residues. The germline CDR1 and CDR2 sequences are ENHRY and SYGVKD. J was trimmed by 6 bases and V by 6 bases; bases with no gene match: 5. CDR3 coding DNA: TGTGCCATCAGCCGGGACAGGGATCCCGGGGAGCTGTTTTTT. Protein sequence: CAISRDRDPGELFF.

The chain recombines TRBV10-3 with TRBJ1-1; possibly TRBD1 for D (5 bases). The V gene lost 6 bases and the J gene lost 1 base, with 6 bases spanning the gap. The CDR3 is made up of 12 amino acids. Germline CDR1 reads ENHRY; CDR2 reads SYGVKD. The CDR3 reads CAIRTGNTEAFF. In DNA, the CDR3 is TGTGCCATCAGAACAGGGAACACTGAAGCTTTCTTT.

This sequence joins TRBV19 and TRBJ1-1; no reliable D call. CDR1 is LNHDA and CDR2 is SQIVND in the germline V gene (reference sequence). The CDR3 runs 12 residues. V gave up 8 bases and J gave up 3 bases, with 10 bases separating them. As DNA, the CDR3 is TGTGCCAGTTACGACATTGACACTGAAGCTTTCTTT. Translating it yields CASYDIDTEAFF.

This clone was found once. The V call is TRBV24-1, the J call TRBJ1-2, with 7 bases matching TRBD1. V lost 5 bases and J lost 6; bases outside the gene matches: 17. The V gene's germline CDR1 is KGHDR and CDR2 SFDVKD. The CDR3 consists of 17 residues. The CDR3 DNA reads TGTGCCACCAGTGCCCCAGAGGGGGTACAGGGGTTCAATGGCTACACCTTC. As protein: CATSAPEGVQGFNGYTF.

The CDR3 DNA reads as TGTGCCAGCAGCGTAGAGGGGGGGCATAATGAGCAGTTCTTC. Translating gives CASSVEGGHNEQFF. The V call is TRBV9, the J call TRBJ2-1; a possible D gene is TRBD2 (7 bases). The CDR3 contains 14 residues. V was cut by 0 bases and J by 7 bases, with 11 bases left in between. From germline, CDR1 is SGDLS and CDR2 YYNGEE.

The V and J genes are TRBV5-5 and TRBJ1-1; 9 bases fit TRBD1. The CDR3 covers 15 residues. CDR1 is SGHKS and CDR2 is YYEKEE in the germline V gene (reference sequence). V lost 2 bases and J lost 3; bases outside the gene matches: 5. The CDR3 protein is CASSFTTGGYTEAFF. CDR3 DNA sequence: TGTGCCAGCAGCTTCACGACAGGGGGGTACACTGAAGCTTTCTTT.

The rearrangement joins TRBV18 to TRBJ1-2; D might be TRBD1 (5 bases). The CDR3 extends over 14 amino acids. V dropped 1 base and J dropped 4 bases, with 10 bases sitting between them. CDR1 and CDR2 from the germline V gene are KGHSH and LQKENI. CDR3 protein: CASSPRGEGYGYTF. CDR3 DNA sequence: TGTGCCAGCTCACCACGGGGGGAAGGCTATGGCTACACCTTC.

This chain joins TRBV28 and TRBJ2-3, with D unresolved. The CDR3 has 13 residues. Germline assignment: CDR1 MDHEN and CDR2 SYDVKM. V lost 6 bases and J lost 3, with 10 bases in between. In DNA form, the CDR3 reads TGTGCCAGCAGGGGCGTGAGTACAGATACGCAGTATTTT. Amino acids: CASRGVSTDTQYF.

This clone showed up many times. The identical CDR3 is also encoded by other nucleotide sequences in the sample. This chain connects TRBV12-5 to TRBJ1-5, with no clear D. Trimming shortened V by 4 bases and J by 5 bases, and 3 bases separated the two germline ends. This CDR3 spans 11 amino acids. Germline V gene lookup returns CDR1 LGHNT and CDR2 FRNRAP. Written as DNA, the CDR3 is TGTGCTAGTGGTTCATATCAGCCCCAGCATTTT. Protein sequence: CASGSYQPQHF.

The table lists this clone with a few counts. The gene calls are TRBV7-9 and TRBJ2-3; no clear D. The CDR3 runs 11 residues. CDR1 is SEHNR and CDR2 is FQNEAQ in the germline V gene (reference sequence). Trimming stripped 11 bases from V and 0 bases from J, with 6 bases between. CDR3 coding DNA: TGTGCCGCGGAGAGCACAGATACGCAGTATTTT. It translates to CAAESTDTQYF.